This TCR beta chain was obtained from a study of blood T cells in healthy people across ages (dated by TCRdb to 2013 to 2016). Concerning the study at large: In model experiments, roughly one uniquely barcoded TCR beta cDNA molecule per two T cells was captured by template switching. To track age-related changes in TCR beta repertoire diversity, the study relied on deep sequencing normalized with unique cDNA molecular identifiers. Four age groups were formed from the donors: young (average 16 years), middle-aged (approximately 40), aged (around 68) and long-lived (82). To avoid experimental bias, donors of different ages were randomly spread across the sequencing lanes. Using the same blood draw, the study looked at two additional independent replicas of 1 million unique cDNA reads for two donors, one aged 18 to 30 and the other aged 80 or older.

Overall results and qualifications from the work: Total diversity estimates from one million sequenced T cells were considered lower bounds and underestimates. Observed TCR beta diversity per million T cells fell roughly linearly with age, and a significant reduction was already apparent by age around 36. Compared with the aged group, more naive CD4+ T cells, fewer expanded clones and increased TCR diversity were shown by the long-lived group, suggesting age selection. The percentage of naive T cells measured by flow cytometry correlated strongly with observed TCR beta diversity. Donor CMV infection status was unknown, potentially confounding age-related changes in expanded clonotypes. Since profiling was done on bulk unsorted PBMCs, naive and antigen-experienced compartments could not be conclusively compared.

The roughly 37 donors, aged about 6 to 100 years, were systemically healthy Caucasian individuals from Russia. Each donor gave 9 to 10 milliliters of peripheral blood, collected into EDTA-treated Vacutainer tubes. PBMCs were isolated by Ficoll-Paque density-gradient centrifugation, with at least 7 million obtained per sample. Trizol reagent was used to extract total RNA from PBMCs, with at least 6 micrograms per sample. For every donor, flow cytometry on a PBMC aliquot measured the percentage of naive CD45RAhigh/CD27high T cells. The library was made by 5' RACE. These reads were obtained on an Illumina HiSeq 2500. A second about 7 to 11 cycle PCR used a sample-barcoded 5' primer and a J-beta primer mix. A unique molecular identifier was introduced onto each TCR beta cDNA molecule by a template-switch 5' adaptor carrying 12 random nucleotides. Each sample yielded at least 3 million CDR3-containing paired-end reads. First-strand cDNA was synthesized from all RNA with the Mint cDNA synthesis kit, primed by a TRBC-specific oligonucleotide. Following uracil-DNA glycosylase treatment, a first 18-cycle PCR with universal primers M1SS and BC2_uni_R was performed on all cDNA. The source study handled its data this way. For normalization, 1 million high-quality reads were randomly selected from each sample, with every read carrying a distinct molecular identifier. Instead of being binned into consensus sequences, reads that shared molecular identifiers were thrown out. CDR3 identification, clonotype clustering and error correction used MiTCR with a Q25 quality threshold and the strictest error-elimination algorithm. A nonparametric unseen species model with Euler transformation was used to estimate a lower bound on total TCR beta diversity. TCRdb took the public reads, trimmed them with fastp at Q25, ran MiXCR for clone calling and kept in-frame beta chains. Rows merge per CDR3 protein into single entries with the most common DNA and genes. The V and J calls come from TCRdb's annotation, not from the publication. The sample table contains 1.2 million to 1.5 million distinct CDR3 sequences; only one count was recorded for 40% to 50% of them. The top ten clones comprise around 8% of the sample.

On this clonotype: Its antigen has not been determined. Since a much larger clone is just one base distant, this may be a read error.

The sequenced material came from blood. This sequence originates from a woman aged 18-29 years in good health.

The nucleotide sequence is TGCGCCAGCAGCCGAGTCACCGGGGTGGTGATCCCAGATACGCAGTATTTT. This gives the protein CASSRVTGVVIPDTQYF. The rearrangement combines TRBV4-1 with TRBJ2-3, and the D gene may be TRBD2, 5 bases matching. The junction carries 21 bases between V and J, which are trimmed by 4 bases and 4 bases respectively. The germline V gene sets CDR1 to MGHRA and CDR2 to YSYEKL. The CDR3 starts with the cysteine, ends with the phenylalanine, and has 17 residues. Left in the record is the CDR3 DNA by itself, 51 bases read in frame from the first base.